This paragraph covers one TCR beta chain sequence. Its cognate antigen is unknown. Following RNA extraction, reverse transcription yielded cDNA that acted as the sequencing template. Assay used: immunoSEQ multiplex PCR; TCRdb lists only in-frame clones, some missing. The table shows about 210,000 clones, with roughly 44% occurring only once. CDR1 and CDR2 (germline): MNHNY, SVGAGI (reference sequence). The CDR3 runs to 15 residues. V trimming: 6 bases; J trimming: 2 bases; junction bases outside the gene matches: 8. The data belong to a study of CD8+ T cells in alopecia areata. General observations from the study: Sequenced scalp T cells also include alphabeta T cells resident in normal skin. Against the mouse data, patients shared TCRs less clearly, possibly for HLA reasons. Persistence of many expanded lesional clones was seen in scalp and blood during tofacitinib.

The treatment denotes: oral pan-JAK inhibitor, 5-10 mg twice daily. PBMCs served as the source from which CD4+ and CD8+ T cells were sorted. This specimen was CD4+ T cells sorted from blood, taken around week 37, from a patient treated with tofacitinib. The receptor comes from a human donor with alopecia areata. The chain employs TRBV6-6 and TRBJ2-7; 9 bases map to TRBD2. The CDR3 sequence is CASSRLAVDTYEQYF. The CDR3 DNA sequence: TGTGCCAGCAGCCGACTAGCGGTGGATACCTACGAGCAGTACTTC.